This T cell receptor (beta chain) was found in a study of beta chain features in type 1 diabetes. In the study overall: Cell yields, age and gender were similar between patients and healthy donors. Study-level results: Equally in patients and controls, PCR might preferentially amplify shorter templates.

Comments on this clone: The antigen is undetermined.

All of the isolated RNA was reverse transcribed, so expressed TCRB transcripts were sequenced. TCRdb's copy holds only in-frame clones and misses some; the assay was immunoSEQ multiplex PCR. The sample records about 250,000 clones, 13% to 15% being singletons. In all sorted populations, purity surpassed 95%. Germline V lookup: CDR1 SGHAT, CDR2 FQNNGV. Trimming left V 2 bases short and J 1 base short, with 13 bases between. The CDR3 loop spans 16 amino acids. The source is a woman in her thirties or forties in good health. This chain uses TRBV11-2 with TRBJ2-3; D call uncertain. The sample was naive CD4+ T cells from blood. CDR3 in DNA: TGTGCCAGCAGCTTACTTCCTCTGCGTGGCACAGATACGCAGTATTTT. It translates to CASSLLPLRGTDTQYF.